The 22 T cell receptor beta chains presented below share a single source sample, sequenced in a study of T cell responses to AZD1222 COVID-19 vaccine. Produced via immunoSEQ multiplex PCR; TCRdb's table is partial and in-frame only. Of some 200,000 clones listed, roughly 90% were seen once; the top ten hold less than 2%. Sample: peripheral blood, taken 28 days after the second AZD1222 dose. All receptors come from an adult who received the AZD1222 COVID-19 vaccine.

The genes are TRBV4-1 and TRBJ2-1; no reliable D call. From germline, CDR1 is MGHRA and CDR2 YSYEKL. The CDR3 runs to 13 residues. Trimming stripped 5 bases from V and 6 bases from J, with 11 bases between. The CDR3 protein is CASSFQDFNEQFF. CDR3 nucleotides: TGCGCCAGCAGCTTTCAGGATTTCAATGAGCAGTTCTTC.

V is TRBV18 and J is TRBJ2-5; D may be TRBD2 (8 bases). Trimming shortened V by 5 bases and J by 5 bases, and 24 bases separated the two germline ends. The CDR3 length is 17 residues. Germline V CDR1 and CDR2: KGHSH, LQKENI. CDR3 sequence: CASSGTAPGGAMETQYF. The DNA for the CDR3 is TGTGCCAGCTCAGGGACAGCGCCCGGGGGGGCTATGGAGACCCAGTACTTC.

The chain couples TRBV6-2 or TRBV6-3 to TRBJ1-6; unclear D gene. Germline loops: CDR1 MNHEY, CDR2 SVGEGT. This CDR3 has 12 residues. V gave up 4 bases and J gave up 8 bases, with 6 bases separating them. The CDR3 region has the DNA TGTGCCAGCAGTTCGCTGTATTCACCCCTCCACTTT. This translates into CASSSLYSPLHF.

The rearrangement uses TRBV6-2 or TRBV6-3 and TRBJ1-5, with D unclear. The CDR3 has 14 residues. Germline CDR1 and CDR2: MNHEY and SVGEGT. V lost 6 bases to trimming and J lost 1 base, with 10 bases between them. CDR3 region: CASSWVGSNQPQHF. The CDR3 bases are TGTGCCAGCAGCTGGGTCGGAAGCAATCAGCCCCAGCATTTT.

The chain couples TRBV5-8 to TRBJ1-3, with unresolved D. The CDR3 extends over 15 amino acids. V was trimmed by 1 base and J by 8 bases, leaving 16 bases between them. CDR1 is SGHTS and CDR2 is YDEGEE in the germline V gene. The CDR3 bases are TGTGCCAGCAGCTTGTACCCTGAAAGTCGGGACACCATATATTTT. Translated, it gives CASSLYPESRDTIYF. Full variable domain (outside the CDR3, taken from reference TRBV5-8 and TRBJ1-3): EAGVTQSPTHLIKTRGQQATLRCSPISGHTSVYWYQQALGLGLQFLLWYDEGEERNRGNFPPRFSGRQFPNYSSELNVNALELEDSALYLCASSLYPESRDTIYFGEGSWLTVV.

This clone has a handful of counts. This chain links TRBV19 with TRBJ1-4, with a possible D match to TRBD1 (6 bases). CDR3 length: 16 residues. Trimming removed 6 bases from V and 6 bases from J, with 20 bases in between. CDR1 is LNHDA, CDR2 SQIVND, per germline (reference sequence). CDR3 sequence: CASSPGTITRDEKLFF. The CDR3 bases are TGTGCCAGTAGCCCCGGGACAATTACCAGGGATGAAAAACTGTTTTTT.

The V call is TRBV24-1, the J call TRBJ2-6; D is ambiguous. V lost 3 bases and J 2 bases, leaving 10 bases between the germline ends. Germline values: CDR1 KGHDR, CDR2 SFDVKD. The CDR3 totals 16 residues. The DNA for the CDR3 is TGTGCCACCAGTGATGTGGTTCCACCTGGGGCCAACGTCCTGACTTTC. This sequence encodes CATSDVVPPGANVLTF.

V and J are TRBV12-3 or TRBV12-4 and TRBJ1-2; TRBD1 matches at 8 bases. The CDR3 runs 13 residues. Trimming took 4 bases from V and 4 from J; bases not matched to a gene: 2. CDR3 sequence reads: CASSSGQVYGYTF. CDR3 in DNA: TGTGCCAGCAGTTCGGGACAGGTCTATGGCTACACCTTC.

The chain combines TRBV9 with TRBJ1-4; TRBD1 might be the D (5 bases). CDR1 and CDR2 from the germline V gene are SGDLS and YYNGEE. V lost 0 bases to trimming and J lost 0 bases, with 9 bases between them. There are 16 residues in the CDR3. The CDR3 protein is CASSVAGGTTNEKLFF. As DNA, the CDR3 is TGTGCCAGCAGCGTAGCTGGGGGAACAACTAATGAAAAACTGTTTTTT.

This chain uses TRBV30 with TRBJ1-1, with a possible D match to TRBD1 (6 bases). CDR1 is GTSNPN and CDR2 is SVGIG in the germline V gene (reference sequence). This CDR3 contains 13 residues. V was clipped by 6 bases and J by 4 bases, with 15 bases between them. Here the CDR3 reads CACRPRGATEAFF. The CDR3 coding sequence is TGTGCCTGCAGACCCCGGGGGGCCACTGAAGCTTTCTTT.

The chain carries TRBV5-1 and TRBJ1-1; D not resolved. CDR1 and CDR2 (germline): SGHRS, YFSETQ. This CDR3 has 15 amino acids. With 0 bases removed from V and 1 base from J, the gap between germline ends came to 10 bases. The CDR3 sequence is CASSLVAGRNTEAFF. The DNA for the CDR3 is TGCGCCAGCAGCTTGGTTGCCGGGCGGAACACTGAAGCTTTCTTT.

The rearrangement uses TRBV7-9 and TRBJ1-2; possible D gene TRBD1, 6 bases. Germline-derived CDR1 and CDR2 are SEHNR and FQNEAQ (reference sequence). Trimming removed 5 bases from V and 8 bases from J, with 15 bases in between. The CDR3 spans 13 residues. The CDR3 coding sequence is TGTGCCAGCAGCCCGGGACAAAGAGGAGGCTACACCTTC. Translating it yields CASSPGQRGGYTF.

The V gene is TRBV19, the J gene TRBJ1-5; the match to TRBD1 covers 11 bases. J was trimmed by 5 bases and V by 4 bases; bases with no gene match: 7. There are 16 residues in the CDR3. Germline lookup yields CDR1 LNHDA and CDR2 SQIVND (reference sequence). In nucleotides, the CDR3 is TGTGCCAGTAGTAGCGTCGGGACAGGGGGGGATCAGCCCCAGCATTTT. Residues: CASSSVGTGGDQPQHF.

The rearrangement joins TRBV2 to TRBJ2-2; TRBD2 matches at 14 bases. Looked up from germline, CDR1 is SNHLY and CDR2 is FYNNEI. With 3 bases clipped from V and 4 bases from J, the junction kept 4 bases outside the gene matches. CDR3 length: 17 residues. The CDR3 region is CASSEGGLAGGTGELFF. Written as DNA, the CDR3 is TGTGCCAGCAGTGAGGGCGGACTAGCGGGAGGCACCGGGGAGCTGTTTTTT.

This rearrangement joins TRBV6-6 to TRBJ2-2; D might be TRBD1 (5 bases). Per the germline V gene, CDR1 is MNHNY and CDR2 is SVGAGI (reference sequence). The CDR3 totals 14 residues. The V and J ends lost 10 bases and 1 base respectively, with 13 bases between them. CDR3 amino acids: CATPKGLNTGELFF. DNA of the CDR3: TGTGCCACCCCAAAGGGGCTGAACACCGGGGAGCTGTTTTTT.

The rearrangement links TRBV4-1 to TRBJ1-3; D is possibly TRBD1 (6 bases). Trimming stripped 3 bases from V and 0 bases from J, with 12 bases between. Germline-derived CDR1 and CDR2 are MGHRA and YSYEKL. The CDR3 loop spans 16 amino acids. In DNA, the CDR3 is TGCGCCAGCAGCCAGGCCGGACAGACCTCTGGAAACACCATATATTTT. Its protein product is CASSQAGQTSGNTIYF.

This clone was counted once. The chain recombines TRBV19 with TRBJ2-7; D perhaps matches TRBD2 (5 bases). V lost 4 bases and J 1 base, leaving 11 bases between the germline ends. Germline CDR1 LNHDA, CDR2 SQIVND (reference sequence). This CDR3 is 14 amino acids long. In DNA form, the CDR3 reads TGTGCCAGTAGTACCGCCGGGGTTTCCTACGAGCAGTACTTC. Amino acids: CASSTAGVSYEQYF.

Comment on this clone: A read error may produce the germline difference seen at one junction end. The gene calls are TRBV7-7 and TRBJ2-5, with TRBD2 matching 8 bases. This CDR3 is 16 amino acids long. Germline-derived CDR1 and CDR2 are SSHAT and FNYEAQ (reference sequence). The CDR3 is CASSPVASGRQKTQYF. The CDR3 DNA reads TGTGCTAGCAGTCCAGTGGCTAGCGGGCGGCAAAAGACCCAGTACTTC.

The chain links TRBV30 to TRBJ2-2; D remains ambiguous. Germline CDR1 reads GTSNPN; CDR2 reads SVGIG (reference sequence). The ends were cut back, 1 base at V and 3 bases at J, with 3 bases in the middle. CDR3 length: 12 amino acids. CDR3 protein: CAWSDHTGELFF. The CDR3 nucleotides read TGTGCCTGGAGTGATCACACCGGGGAGCTGTTTTTT.

The V gene is TRBV2, the J gene TRBJ2-7; D is possibly TRBD1 or TRBD2 (5 bases each). The CDR3 has 14 amino acids. Per the germline V gene, CDR1 is SNHLY and CDR2 is FYNNEI. Trimming took off 2 bases at V and 2 bases at J, with 10 bases between the two ends. Here the CDR3 DNA reads TGTGCCAGCAGTGAACAGGGAGAGGCCTACGAGCAGTACTTC. It specifies CASSEQGEAYEQYF.

This rearrangement joins TRBV28 to TRBJ1-3; weak D call: TRBD1 (6 bases). The CDR3 loop spans 14 amino acids. Germline CDR1 is MDHEN and CDR2 is SYDVKM. The V and J ends lost 7 bases and 0 bases respectively, with 10 bases between them. This CDR3 reads CASITGTSGNTIYF. Here the CDR3 DNA reads TGTGCCAGCATCACAGGGACCTCTGGAAACACCATATATTTT.

This rearrangement joins TRBV29-1 to TRBJ2-1, with 8 bases aligning to TRBD2. Germline V CDR1 and CDR2: SQVTM, ANQGSEA. This CDR3 spans 13 amino acids. With V trimmed by 4 bases and J by 15 bases, 14 bases remained unmatched. CDR3 loop: CSVGGGLSGSLFF. The CDR3 DNA reads TGCAGCGTTGGGGGGGGGCTAAGCGGGAGCCTGTTCTTC.